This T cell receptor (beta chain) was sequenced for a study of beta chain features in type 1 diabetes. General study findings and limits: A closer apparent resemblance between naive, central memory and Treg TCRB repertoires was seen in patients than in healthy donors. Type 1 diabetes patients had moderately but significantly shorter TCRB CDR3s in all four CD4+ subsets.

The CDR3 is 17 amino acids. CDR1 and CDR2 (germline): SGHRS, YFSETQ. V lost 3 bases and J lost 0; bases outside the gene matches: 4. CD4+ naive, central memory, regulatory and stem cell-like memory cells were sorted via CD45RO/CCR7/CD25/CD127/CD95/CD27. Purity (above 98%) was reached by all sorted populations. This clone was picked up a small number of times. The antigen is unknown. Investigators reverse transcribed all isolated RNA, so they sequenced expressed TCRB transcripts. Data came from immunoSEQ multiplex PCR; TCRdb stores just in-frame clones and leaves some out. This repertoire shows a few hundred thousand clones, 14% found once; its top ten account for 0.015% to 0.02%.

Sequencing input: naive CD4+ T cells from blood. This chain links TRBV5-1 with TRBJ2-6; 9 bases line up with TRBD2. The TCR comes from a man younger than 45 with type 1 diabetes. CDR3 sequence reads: CASSSGLASSGANVLTF. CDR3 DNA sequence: TGCGCCAGCAGCTCGGGACTAGCAAGCTCTGGGGCCAACGTCCTGACTTTC. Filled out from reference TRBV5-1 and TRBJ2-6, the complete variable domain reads KAGVTQTPRYLIKTRGQQVTLSCSPISGHRSVSWYQQTPGQGLQFLFEYFSETQRNKGNFPGRFSGRQFSNSRSEMNVSTLELGDSALYLCASSSGLASSGANVLTFGAGSRLTVL.